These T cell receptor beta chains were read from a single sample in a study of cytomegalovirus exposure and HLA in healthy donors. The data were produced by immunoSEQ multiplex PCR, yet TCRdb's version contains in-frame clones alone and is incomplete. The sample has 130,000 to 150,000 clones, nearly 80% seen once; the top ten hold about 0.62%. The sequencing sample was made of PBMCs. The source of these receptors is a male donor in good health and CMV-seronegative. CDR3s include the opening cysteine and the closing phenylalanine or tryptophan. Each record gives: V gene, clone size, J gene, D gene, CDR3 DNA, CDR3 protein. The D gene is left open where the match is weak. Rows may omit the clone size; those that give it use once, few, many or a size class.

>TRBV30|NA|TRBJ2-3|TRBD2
TGTGCCTGGAGTCTCGCTAGCGGGATGACAGATACGCAGTATTTT
CAWSLASGMTDTQYF
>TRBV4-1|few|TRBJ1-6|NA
TGCGCCAGCAGCCAAGATTGGACAGCCTATAATTCACCCCTCCACTTT
CASSQDWTAYNSPLHF
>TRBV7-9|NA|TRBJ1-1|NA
TGTGCCAGCAGCTTTCCTTACTTCTGGGCTTTCTTT
CASSFPYFWAFF
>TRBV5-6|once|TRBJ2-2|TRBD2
TGTGCCAGCAGCATACCTCTAGCGGGAGGTCGTACCGGGGAGCTGTTTTTT
CASSIPLAGGRTGELFF
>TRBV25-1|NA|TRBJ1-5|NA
TGTGCCAGCGCCCCGGGGGGAAGGGCGAGCAATCGGCCCCAGCATTTT
CASAPGGRASNRPQHF
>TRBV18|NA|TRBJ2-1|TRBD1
TGTGCCAGCTCACCTACGACAGGGGGCCTCTATGAGCAGTTCTTC
CASSPTTGGLYEQFF
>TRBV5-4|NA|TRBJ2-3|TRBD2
TGTGCCAGCAGCGCCGGGGGGCTAGCGGGGGGGATCACAGATACGCAGTATTTT
CASSAGGLAGGITDTQYF
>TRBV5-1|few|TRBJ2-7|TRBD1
TGCGCCAGCAGCTGGGGGACAGGGTATGGCGAGCAGTACTTC
CASSWGTGYGEQYF
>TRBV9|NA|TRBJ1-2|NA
TGTGCCAGCAGCGTAGATCAGGGGCCCTATGGCTACACCTTC
CASSVDQGPYGYTF
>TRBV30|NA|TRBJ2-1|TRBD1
TGTGCCTGGAGTGTAGGTAACAGGGGGTTGGATGAGCAGTTCTTC
CAWSVGNRGLDEQFF
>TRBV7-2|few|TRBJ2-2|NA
TGTGCCAGCAGCTCTTTGGGGGCACCCGGGGAGCTGTTTTTT
CASSSLGAPGELFF
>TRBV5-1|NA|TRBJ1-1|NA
TGCGCCAGCAGCCCACCACAGGTGAACACTGAAGCTTTCTTT
CASSPPQVNTEAFF
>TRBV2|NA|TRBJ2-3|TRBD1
TGTGCCAGCAGCATACCGGGAGACAGGGGTGACACAGATACGCAGTATTTT
CASSIPGDRGDTDTQYF
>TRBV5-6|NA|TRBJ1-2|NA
TGTGCCAGCAGCTGGGCGACAGGTTATGGCTACACCTTC
CASSWATGYGYTF
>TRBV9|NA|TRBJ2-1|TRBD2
TGTGCCAGCAGCGGGGGGGGGAATGAGCAGTTCTTC
CASSGGGNEQFF
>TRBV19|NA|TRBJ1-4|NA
TGTGCCAGTAGTATAGCTAGTCCCCAAGCCGGAAAACTGTTTTTT
CASSIASPQAGKLFF
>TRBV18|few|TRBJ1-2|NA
TGTGCCAGCTCACCGTCGGAGTACTATGGCTACACCTTC
CASSPSEYYGYTF
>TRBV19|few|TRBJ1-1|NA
TGTGCCAGTACCAACCTATGGGGGGGCACTGAAGCTTTCTTT
CASTNLWGGTEAFF
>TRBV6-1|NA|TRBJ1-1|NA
TGTGCCAGCGGTCGAGGAGGGGTAACTGAAGCTTTCTTT
CASGRGGVTEAFF
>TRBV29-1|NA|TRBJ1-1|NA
TGCAGCGGGAAGGGTCTTTTTAGGGAGACTGAAGCTTTCTTT
CSGKGLFRETEAFF
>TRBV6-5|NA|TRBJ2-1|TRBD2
TGTGCCAGCAGTTCCCAACTAGCGGGAGGTTACAATGAGCAGTTCTTC
CASSSQLAGGYNEQFF
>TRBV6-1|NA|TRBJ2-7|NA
TGTGCCAGCAGTGAAGGGTTAGCCTCCTACTACGAGCAGTACTTC
CASSEGLASYYEQYF
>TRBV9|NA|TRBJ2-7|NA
TGTGCCAGCAGCGCAACAGGGTCCCAGGGTGTCTACGAGCAGTACTTC
CASSATGSQGVYEQYF
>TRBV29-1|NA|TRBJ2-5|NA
TGCAGCGTTGATAAACAGCAAGAGACCCAGTACTTC
CSVDKQQETQYF
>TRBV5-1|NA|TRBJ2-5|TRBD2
TGCGCCAGCAGCACCACTAGCGGGCCACAAGAGACCCAGTACTTC
CASSTTSGPQETQYF
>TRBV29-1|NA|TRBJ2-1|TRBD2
TGCAGCGTTGAAGGGGGTAGCGGGGGGGGAAGTGAGCAGTTCTTC
CSVEGGSGGGSEQFF
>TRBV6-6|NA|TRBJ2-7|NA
TGTGCCAGCAAGGCCTCGGGATCAAGCTACGAGCAGTACTTC
CASKASGSSYEQYF